These 19 T cell receptor beta chains were sequenced from one sample in a study of T cell repertoires in cytomegalovirus infection. MiXCR, applied by TCRdb to the reads, yields one record per CDR3 protein. The sample has 310,000 or so distinct CDR3 sequences; 20% to 25% are singletons. Their antigen targets remain unknown. The source was cultured PBMCs, collected from culture after CMV antigen stimulation. The receptor set was obtained from a human donor in good health (CMV status not recorded). Some clones in this sample may be carry-over from other donors' samples.

The chain carries TRBV7-6 and TRBJ2-5; D unclear. Looked up from germline, CDR1 is SGHVS and CDR2 is FNYEAQ. This CDR3 has 14 amino acids. Trimming left V 5 bases short and J 5 bases short, with 15 bases between. As DNA, the CDR3 is TGTGCCAGCAGCCCCGGGTCCCCTGGGGAGACCCAGTACTTC. The encoded protein is CASSPGSPGETQYF.

This chain joins TRBV19 and TRBJ2-1; 13 bases agree with TRBD2. Germline V lookup: CDR1 LNHDA, CDR2 SQIVND (reference sequence). The CDR3 is 16 residues long. V shed 3 bases, J shed 4 bases, and the junction held 3 bases outside the gene matches. In DNA form, the CDR3 reads TGTGCCAGTAGTATTGGGACTAGCGGGACTTACAATGAGCAGTTCTTC. It codes for CASSIGTSGTYNEQFF.

This clonotype has at least ten counts. This chain connects TRBV7-6 to TRBJ2-1, with unresolved D. CDR1 SGHVS and CDR2 FNYEAQ come from the germline V gene. V lost 0 bases, J lost 0 bases, and 12 bases lay in between. This CDR3 has 17 amino acids. CDR3 in amino acids: CASSLASSGYSYNEQFF. The CDR3 DNA is TGTGCCAGCAGCTTAGCTTCGAGTGGGTACTCCTACAATGAGCAGTTCTTC.

This clonotype was detected many times. V gene TRBV7-9 combines with J gene TRBJ1-4, with TRBD1 as a possible D gene (6 bases). From germline, CDR1 is SEHNR and CDR2 FQNEAQ (reference sequence). V dropped 4 bases and J dropped 0 bases, with 12 bases sitting between them. The CDR3 has 16 amino acids. CDR3: CASSSNRDATNEKLFF. The CDR3 bases are TGTGCCAGCAGCTCGAACAGGGATGCAACTAATGAAAAACTGTTTTTT.

In its sample, this clonotype was seen many times. The V and J genes are TRBV7-2 and TRBJ2-7, with D hard to call. The V gene's germline CDR1 is SGHTA and CDR2 FQGNSA. Between the trimmed V and J ends, which lost 1 base and 3 bases, there was a span of 7 bases. The CDR3 has 13 residues. DNA of the CDR3: TGTGCCAGCAGCTTAGACCCCAGCTACGAGCAGTACGTC. Translated, it gives CASSLDPSYEQYV.

This clonotype was observed at least ten times. The chain uses TRBV7-6 and TRBJ2-1, with 14 bases matching TRBD2. There are 15 residues in the CDR3. Germline loops: CDR1 SGHVS, CDR2 FNYEAQ. V lost 6 bases, J lost 6 bases, and 4 bases stayed unmatched. CDR3 region: CASRGTSGSGNEQFF. CDR3 bases: TGTGCCAGCAGGGGGACTAGCGGGAGTGGCAATGAGCAGTTCTTC.

V is TRBV2 and J is TRBJ2-1; TRBD2 matches 11 bases. V lost 7 bases, J lost 7 bases, and 9 bases stayed unmatched. Germline V gene data show CDR1 as SNHLY and CDR2 as FYNNEI. The CDR3 extends over 15 amino acids. In nucleotides, the CDR3 is TGTGCCAGCATTTTAGCGGGAGGGCCCGGGAATGAGCAGTTCTTC. Its translation: CASILAGGPGNEQFF.

This clonotype was seen repeatedly, ten times or more. This rearrangement joins TRBV7-2 to TRBJ2-1; D not resolved. V was shortened by 2 bases and J by 12 bases, with 11 bases between the two germline ends. The CDR3 runs 12 residues. Germline V CDR1 and CDR2: SGHTA, FQGNSA. Here the CDR3 reads CASSLWAHGQFF. DNA of the CDR3: TGTGCCAGCAGCTTATGGGCCCATGGGCAGTTCTTC.

The chain has TRBV14 and TRBJ1-1; possible D gene TRBD1, 5 bases. V lost 2 bases and J 4 bases, leaving 11 bases between the germline ends. The germline gives CDR1 SGHDN, CDR2 FVKESK. This CDR3 is 14 amino acids long. Here the CDR3 DNA reads TGTGCCAGCAGCCAAATGGGGGGAATCACTGAAGCTTTCTTT. It encodes CASSQMGGITEAFF.

The table lists this clonotype with many counts. The chain carries TRBV7-2 and TRBJ1-6, with D maybe TRBD1 (5 bases). The CDR3 consists of 14 residues. The germline gives CDR1 SGHTA, CDR2 FQGNSA. V was shortened by 5 bases and J by 7 bases, with 12 bases between the two germline ends. The DNA of the CDR3 is TGTGCCAGCAGCCAGGGAATCCAAAATTCACCCCTCCACTTT. Its protein is CASSQGIQNSPLHF.

This chain links TRBV7-9 with TRBJ1-2; 8 bases are a match to TRBD1. This CDR3 is built from 14 residues. Germline V gene lookup returns CDR1 SEHNR and CDR2 FQNEAQ (reference sequence). The J segment lost 7 bases and the V segment lost 1 base, leaving 5 bases of the junction unmatched. The CDR3 DNA follows: TGTGCCAGCAGCTTAGAGGCCGGACAGGGTGGCTACACCTTC. It encodes CASSLEAGQGGYTF.

CDR3 amino acids: CASSLRADGAFF. The CDR3 DNA reads TGTGCCAGCAGCCTCCGGGCGGACGGAGCTTTCTTT. The rearrangement uses TRBV7-4 and TRBJ1-1; D is unclear. V gave up 5 bases and J gave up 10 bases, with 14 bases separating them. Germline loops: CDR1 SGHVT, CDR2 SQSDAQ. This CDR3 spans 12 amino acids.

The chain uses TRBV4-2 and TRBJ2-1; TRBD2 matches 7 bases. Per germline, CDR1 LGHNA and CDR2 YNFKEQ. This CDR3 comprises 15 residues. J lost 4 bases, V lost 1 base, and 4 bases had no gene match. CDR3 in amino acids: CASSQGGSGYNEQFF. CDR3 DNA: TGTGCCAGCAGCCAAGGAGGTAGCGGGTACAATGAGCAGTTCTTC.

The chain employs TRBV5-1 and TRBJ2-5, with a tentative D call TRBD2 (6 bases). Germline CDR1 SGHRS, CDR2 YFSETQ. CDR3 length: 14 amino acids. V was clipped by 4 bases and J by 5 bases, with 15 bases between them. CDR3 DNA sequence: TGCGCCAGCAGCCCCCTGCGGAGGGATGAGACCCAGTACTTC. This codes for CASSPLRRDETQYF.

This chain connects TRBV20-1 to TRBJ2-1; the match to TRBD2 covers 10 bases. Germline V gene lookup returns CDR1 DFQATT and CDR2 SNEGSKA (reference sequence). V shed 1 base and J 3 bases; nucleotides not matched to a gene: 3. CDR3 length: 15 amino acids. CDR3: CSARGSSGSYNEQFF. The DNA for the CDR3 is TGCAGTGCTAGAGGGTCTAGCGGGAGCTACAATGAGCAGTTCTTC.

The V gene is TRBV19, the J gene TRBJ2-1; D is possibly TRBD2 (6 bases). The germline V gene encodes CDR1 LNHDA and CDR2 SQIVND (reference sequence). The CDR3 spans 15 residues. Trimming took 0 bases from V and 15 from J, leaving 21 bases between them. The CDR3 loop is CASSIDQWGETRRFF. Here the CDR3 DNA reads TGTGCCAGTAGTATAGATCAGTGGGGGGAAACTCGCCGGTTCTTC.

The table lists this clonotype with a few counts. This chain connects TRBV29-1 to TRBJ1-1; 7 nucleotides align to TRBD1. The CDR3 totals 13 residues. V lost 6 bases to trimming and J lost 3 bases; unmatched junction nucleotides: 7. Germline loops: CDR1 SQVTM, CDR2 ANQGSEA. CDR3 loop: CSVARGQDTEAFF. CDR3 in DNA: TGCAGCGTCGCCAGAGGACAGGACACTGAAGCTTTCTTT.

The V and J genes are TRBV4-1 and TRBJ2-1; D tentatively fits TRBD1 or TRBD2 (5 bases each). The germline CDR1 and CDR2 sequences are MGHRA and YSYEKL. The CDR3 length is 16 residues. Between the trimmed V and J ends, which lost 1 base and 1 base, there was a span of 11 bases. CDR3 coding DNA: TGCGCCAGCAGCCAAGGCCGGGACGGTTCCTACAATGAGCAGTTCTTC. Amino acid sequence: CASSQGRDGSYNEQFF.

There are a few counts of this clonotype. V gene TRBV4-3 combines with J gene TRBJ2-1; 11 bases align to TRBD2. V trimming: 4 bases; J trimming: 0 bases; junction bases outside the gene matches: 5. The CDR3 extends over 17 amino acids. CDR1 is LGHNA and CDR2 is YSLEER in the germline V gene. DNA for the CDR3: TGCGCCAGCAGCCGGGAAGGGACTAGCGGCTCCTACAATGAGCAGTTCTTC. Residues: CASSREGTSGSYNEQFF.